This note documents a single T cell receptor beta chain sequence. Its target is unknown. The sample belongs to a study of T-cell memory formation after mild COVID-19. On the study more broadly: Largely donor-specific TCR clusters were found.

V was pared by 1 base and J by 5 bases, with 2 bases of the junction left unmatched. CDR3 length: 14 residues. Germline lookup yields CDR1 SEHNR and CDR2 FQNEAQ (reference sequence). TCR alpha and TCR beta cDNA libraries with sample barcodes and UMIs came from 5'RACE using constant-segment primers. Via MiXCR, TCRdb re-called the 5' RACE reads, giving one row per CDR3 protein. This sample carries roughly 200,000 distinct CDR3 sequences, 7.5% to 10% of them seen once, and the ten largest clones take roughly 4%. Study-wide points: Day 15 to 85 contracting clones showed balanced CD4/CD8; later expanders leaned CD4+. SARS-CoV-2 specificity of second-wave clones peaking day 37 was unconfirmed.

The chain links TRBV7-9 to TRBJ2-7; 10 bases map to TRBD1. The sequence came from a man between 18 and 29 years old who had mild COVID-19 (a few samples of this study predate the infection). Cell type and time point are not known. Sequenced input: PBMCs or a T cell subset sorted from them (not recorded which). Written as DNA, the CDR3 is TGTGCCAGCAGCTTAGAAGGGACAGGGGACGAGCAGTACGTC. As protein: CASSLEGTGDEQYV.